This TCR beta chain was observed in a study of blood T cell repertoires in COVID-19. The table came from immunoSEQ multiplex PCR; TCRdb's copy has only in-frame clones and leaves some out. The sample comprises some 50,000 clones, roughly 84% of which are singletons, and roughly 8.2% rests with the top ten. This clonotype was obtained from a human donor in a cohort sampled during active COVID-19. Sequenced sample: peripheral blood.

The CDR3 sequence: CAISPTDSNSPLHF. The CDR3 nucleotides are TGTGCCATCAGTCCGACAGATTCTAATTCACCCCTCCACTTT. V gene TRBV10-3 combines with J gene TRBJ1-6; D perhaps matches TRBD1 (5 bases). V lost 5 bases and J lost 6, with 11 bases in between. CDR3 size: 14 residues. The germline V gene has CDR1 ENHRY and CDR2 SYGVKD.